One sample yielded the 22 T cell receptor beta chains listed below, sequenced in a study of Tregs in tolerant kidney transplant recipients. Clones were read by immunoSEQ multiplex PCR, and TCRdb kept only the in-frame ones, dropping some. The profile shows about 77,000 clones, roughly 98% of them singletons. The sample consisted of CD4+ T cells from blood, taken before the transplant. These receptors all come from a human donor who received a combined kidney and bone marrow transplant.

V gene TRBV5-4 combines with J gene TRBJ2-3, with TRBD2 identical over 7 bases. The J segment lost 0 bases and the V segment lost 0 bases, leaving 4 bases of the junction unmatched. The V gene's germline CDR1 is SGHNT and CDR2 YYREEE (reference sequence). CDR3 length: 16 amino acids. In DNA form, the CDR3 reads TGTGCCAGCAGCTTGGGGATGGGACTAAGCACAGATACGCAGTATTTT. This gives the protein CASSLGMGLSTDTQYF.

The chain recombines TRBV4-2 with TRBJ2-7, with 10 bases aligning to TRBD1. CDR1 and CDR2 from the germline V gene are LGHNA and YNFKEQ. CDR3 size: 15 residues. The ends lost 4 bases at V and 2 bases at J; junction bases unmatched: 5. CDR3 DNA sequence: TGTGCCAGCAGCCCCCGGGACAGGGGAACCTACGAGCAGTACTTC. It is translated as CASSPRDRGTYEQYF.

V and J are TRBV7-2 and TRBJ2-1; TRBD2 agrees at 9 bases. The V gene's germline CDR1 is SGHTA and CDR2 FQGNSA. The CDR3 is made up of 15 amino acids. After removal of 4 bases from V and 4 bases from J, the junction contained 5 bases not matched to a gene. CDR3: CASSSSGGTYNEQFF. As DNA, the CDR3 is TGTGCCAGCAGCTCAAGCGGGGGGACGTACAATGAGCAGTTCTTC. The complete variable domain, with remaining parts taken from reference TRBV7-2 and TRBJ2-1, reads GAGVSQSPSNKVTEKGKDVELRCDPISGHTALYWYRQSLGQGLEFLIYFQGNSAPDKSGLPSDRFSAERTGGSVSTLTIQRTQQEDSAVYLCASSSSGGTYNEQFFGPGTRLTVL.

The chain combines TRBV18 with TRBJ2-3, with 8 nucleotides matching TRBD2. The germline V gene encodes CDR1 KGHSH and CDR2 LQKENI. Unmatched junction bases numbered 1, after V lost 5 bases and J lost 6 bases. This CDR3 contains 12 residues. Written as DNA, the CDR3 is TGTGCCAGCTCAACGGGGGGGGATACGCAGTATTTT. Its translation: CASSTGGDTQYF.

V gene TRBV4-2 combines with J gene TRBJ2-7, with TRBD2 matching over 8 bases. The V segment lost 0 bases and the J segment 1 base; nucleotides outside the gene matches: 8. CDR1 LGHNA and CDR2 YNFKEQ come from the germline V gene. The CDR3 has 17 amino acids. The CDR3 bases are TGTGCCAGCAGCCAAGATGCGAGCGGGGGCGAATCCTACGAGCAGTACTTC. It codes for CASSQDASGGESYEQYF.

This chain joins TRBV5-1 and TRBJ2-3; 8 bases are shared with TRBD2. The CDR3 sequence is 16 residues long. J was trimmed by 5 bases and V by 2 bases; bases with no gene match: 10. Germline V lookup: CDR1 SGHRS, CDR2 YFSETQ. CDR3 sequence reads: CASSFVLAEGGDTQYF. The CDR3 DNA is TGCGCCAGCAGCTTCGTACTAGCGGAGGGGGGAGATACGCAGTATTTT.

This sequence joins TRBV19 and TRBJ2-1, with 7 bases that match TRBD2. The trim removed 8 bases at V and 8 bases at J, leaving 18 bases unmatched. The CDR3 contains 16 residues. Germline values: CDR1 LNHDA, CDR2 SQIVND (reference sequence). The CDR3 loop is CASSRTSSGGGDEQFF. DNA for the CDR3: TGTGCCAGTTCCCGCACCTCTAGCGGAGGAGGCGATGAGCAGTTCTTC.

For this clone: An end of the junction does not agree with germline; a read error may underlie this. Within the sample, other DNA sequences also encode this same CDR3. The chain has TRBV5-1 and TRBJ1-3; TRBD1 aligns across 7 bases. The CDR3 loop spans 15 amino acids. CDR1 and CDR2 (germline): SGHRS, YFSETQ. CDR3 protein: CASRSTGVSGNTIYF. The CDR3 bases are TGCGCTAGCAGGAGTACAGGGGTTTCTGGAAACACCATATATTTT.

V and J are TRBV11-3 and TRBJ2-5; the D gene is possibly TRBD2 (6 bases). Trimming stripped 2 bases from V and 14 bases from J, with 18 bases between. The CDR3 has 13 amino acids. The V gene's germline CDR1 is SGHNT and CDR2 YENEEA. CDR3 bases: TGTGCCAGCAGCTTATTCGCGTGGGAGGTCCCATACTTC. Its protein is CASSLFAWEVPYF. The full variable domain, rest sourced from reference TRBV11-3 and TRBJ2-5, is EAGVVQSPRYKIIEKKQPVAFWCNPISGHNTLYWYLQNLGQGPELLIRYENEEAVDDSQLPKDRFSAERLKGVDSTLKIQPAELGDSAVYLCASSLFAWEVPYFGPGTRLLVL.

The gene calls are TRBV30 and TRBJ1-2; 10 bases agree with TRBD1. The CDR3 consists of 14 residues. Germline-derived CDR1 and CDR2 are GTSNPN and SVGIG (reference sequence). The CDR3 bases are TGTGAACGAATAAGGACAGGGGGAAACTATGGCTACACCTTC. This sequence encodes CERIRTGGNYGYTF. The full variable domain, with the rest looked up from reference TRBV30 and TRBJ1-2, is SQTIHQWPATLVQPVGSPLSLECTVEGTSNPNLYWYRQAAGRGLQLLFYSVGIGQISSEVPQNLSASRPQDRQFILSSKKLLLSDSGFYLCERIRTGGNYGYTFGSGTRLTVV.

CDR3 in DNA: TGTGCCACCAGCAGAGACTCGGACAGGTCCTACGAGCAGTACTTC. Translating gives CATSRDSDRSYEQYF. The chain combines TRBV15 with TRBJ2-7; 7 nucleotides align to TRBD1. The trim removed 0 bases at V and 1 base at J, leaving 3 bases unmatched. This CDR3 region has 15 residues. The V gene's germline CDR1 is LNHNV and CDR2 YYDKDF (reference sequence).

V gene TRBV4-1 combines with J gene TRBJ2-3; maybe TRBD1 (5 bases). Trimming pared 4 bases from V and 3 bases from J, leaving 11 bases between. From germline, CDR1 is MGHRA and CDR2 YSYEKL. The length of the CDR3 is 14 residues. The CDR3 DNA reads TGCGCCAGCAGCCTATCGGCAGGGACAGATACGCAGTATTTT. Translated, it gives CASSLSAGTDTQYF.

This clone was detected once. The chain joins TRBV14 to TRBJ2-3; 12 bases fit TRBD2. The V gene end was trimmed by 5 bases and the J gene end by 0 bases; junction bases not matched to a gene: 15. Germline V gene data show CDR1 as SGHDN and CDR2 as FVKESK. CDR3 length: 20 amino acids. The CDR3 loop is CASSTAGLAGKRLSTDTQYF. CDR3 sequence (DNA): TGTGCCAGCAGCACCGCCGGACTAGCGGGGAAGAGACTGAGCACAGATACGCAGTATTTT.

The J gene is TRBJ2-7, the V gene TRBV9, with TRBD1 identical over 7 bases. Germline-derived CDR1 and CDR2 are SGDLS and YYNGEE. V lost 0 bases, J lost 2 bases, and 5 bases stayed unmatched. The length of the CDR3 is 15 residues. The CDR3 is CASSVETGTTYEQYF. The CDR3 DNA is TGTGCCAGCAGCGTAGAGACAGGGACCACCTACGAGCAGTACTTC.

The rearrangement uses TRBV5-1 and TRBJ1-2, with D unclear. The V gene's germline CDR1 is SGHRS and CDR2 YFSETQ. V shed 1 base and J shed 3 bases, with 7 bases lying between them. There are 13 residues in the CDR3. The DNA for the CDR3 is TGCGCCAGCAGCTTGACCGAGCACTATGGCTACACCTTC. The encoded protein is CASSLTEHYGYTF.

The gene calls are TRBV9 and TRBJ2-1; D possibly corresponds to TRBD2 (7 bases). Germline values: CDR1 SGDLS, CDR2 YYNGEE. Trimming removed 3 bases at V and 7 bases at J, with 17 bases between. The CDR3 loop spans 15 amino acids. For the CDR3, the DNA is TGTGCCAGCAGCGGAGTCGGGGGGCCGGGGAATGAGCAGTTCTTC. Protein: CASSGVGGPGNEQFF.

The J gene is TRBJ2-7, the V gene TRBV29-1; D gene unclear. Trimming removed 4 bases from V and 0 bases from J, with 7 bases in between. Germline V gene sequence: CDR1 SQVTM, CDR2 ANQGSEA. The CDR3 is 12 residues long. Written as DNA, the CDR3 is TGCAGCGTTGGGTACAACTCCTACGAGCAGTACTTC. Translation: CSVGYNSYEQYF.

CDR3 protein: CASSRDRGLNEKLFF. In DNA, the CDR3 is TGTGCCAGCAGCCGCGACAGGGGCCTTAATGAAAAACTGTTTTTT. This chain links TRBV5-6 with TRBJ1-4, with 8 bases fitting TRBD1. The CDR3 loop spans 15 amino acids. Germline CDR1 reads SGHDT; CDR2 reads YYEEEE. J was trimmed by 4 bases and V by 4 bases; bases with no gene match: 6.

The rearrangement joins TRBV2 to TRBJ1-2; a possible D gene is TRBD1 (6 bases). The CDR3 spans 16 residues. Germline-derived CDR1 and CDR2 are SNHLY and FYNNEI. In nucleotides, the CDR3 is TGTGCAAAAAGGGATACTAGGGGGGGCGGAGGCTATGGCTACACCTTC. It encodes CAKRDTRGGGGYGYTF. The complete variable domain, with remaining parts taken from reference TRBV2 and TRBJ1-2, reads EPEVTQTPSHQVTQMGQEVILRCVPISNHLYFYWYRQILGQKVEFLVSFYNNEISEKSEIFDDQFSVERPDGSNFTLKIRSTKLEDSAMYFCAKRDTRGGGGYGYTFGSGTRLTVV.

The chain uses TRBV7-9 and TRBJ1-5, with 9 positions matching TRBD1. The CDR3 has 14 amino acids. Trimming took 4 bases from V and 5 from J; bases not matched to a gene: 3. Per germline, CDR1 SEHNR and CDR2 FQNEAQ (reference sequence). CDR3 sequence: CASSSGTGYQPQHF. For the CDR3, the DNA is TGTGCCAGCAGCTCCGGGACAGGGTATCAGCCCCAGCATTTT.

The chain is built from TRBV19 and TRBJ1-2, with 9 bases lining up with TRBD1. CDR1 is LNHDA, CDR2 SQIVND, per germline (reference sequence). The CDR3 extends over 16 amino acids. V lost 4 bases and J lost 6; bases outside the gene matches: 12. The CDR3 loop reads CASSRGTGSASDGYTF. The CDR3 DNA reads TGTGCCAGTAGTAGGGGGACAGGGAGCGCCTCAGATGGCTACACCTTC.

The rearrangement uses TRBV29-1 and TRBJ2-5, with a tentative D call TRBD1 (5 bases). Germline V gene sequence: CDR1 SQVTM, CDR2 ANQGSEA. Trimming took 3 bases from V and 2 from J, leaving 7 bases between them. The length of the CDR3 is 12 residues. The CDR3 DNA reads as TGCAGCGTTGATCCAGGGCAAGAGACCCAGTACTTC. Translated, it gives CSVDPGQETQYF.